Listed below are T cell receptor beta chains from one sample, sequenced in a study of T cell clones after liver transplantation. Using immunoSEQ multiplex PCR, the repertoire was profiled, and TCRdb retains in-frame clones only, with some absent. The sample contains fewer than 85,000 clones, about four fifths of which appear only once. The source material was CD4+ T cells from blood, sampled 12 months after liver transplant. These receptors were collected from a human patient who received a liver transplant. The graft donor may have contributed some T cells. Both conserved end residues are part of each CDR3.

v_call: TRBV12-2
j_call: TRBJ2-3
cdr3_aa: CASRLISDPGRPATDTQYF

v_call: TRBV25-1
j_call: TRBJ2-5
cdr3_aa: CASSDAGGVETQYF

v_call: TRBV28
j_call: TRBJ2-7
cdr3_aa: CASRPDRDSPYEQYF

v_call: TRBV27
j_call: TRBJ2-1
cdr3_aa: CASSLSIRTSGRVRYNEQFF

v_call: TRBV4-3
j_call: TRBJ2-7
cdr3_aa: CASSQNSGTTTYEQYF

v_call: TRBV7-2
j_call: TRBJ1-1
cdr3_aa: CASSLDMGRGTEAFF

v_call: TRBV5-1
j_call: TRBJ2-5
cdr3_aa: CASSTYSGVLQETQYF

v_call: TRBV29-1
j_call: TRBJ2-1
cdr3_aa: CSVSGGNEQFF

v_call: TRBV7-9
j_call: TRBJ2-1
cdr3_aa: CASSSLAGGINEQFF

v_call: TRBV4-1
j_call: TRBJ1-1
cdr3_aa: CASSQERDTEAFF

v_call: TRBV28
j_call: TRBJ2-3
cdr3_aa: CAGGVAASSTDTQYF

v_call: TRBV5-1
j_call: TRBJ2-5
cdr3_aa: CASSLGGLAAQETQYF

v_call: TRBV28
j_call: TRBJ1-2
cdr3_aa: CASSLLTNYGYTF

v_call: TRBV19
j_call: TRBJ1-5
cdr3_aa: CASSTRTEKPQHF

v_call: TRBV4-3
j_call: TRBJ2-1
cdr3_aa: CASSQEPSGRDYNEQFF

v_call: TRBV28
j_call: TRBJ1-2
cdr3_aa: CASKTGYYGYTF

v_call: TRBV2
j_call: TRBJ1-3
cdr3_aa: CASSVLGQGAGNTIYF

v_call: TRBV6-5
j_call: TRBJ1-5
cdr3_aa: CASSKQGRDQPQHF

v_call: TRBV4-1
j_call: TRBJ2-3
cdr3_aa: CASSLRASGRSTDTQYF

v_call: TRBV6-5
j_call: TRBJ2-5
cdr3_aa: CASSSPTQGVETQYF

v_call: TRBV2
j_call: TRBJ2-4
cdr3_aa: CASSAETPAKNIQYF

v_call: TRBV21-1
j_call: TRBJ2-3
cdr3_aa: CASHGLAVIRPITDTQYF

v_call: TRBV19
j_call: TRBJ2-3
cdr3_aa: CASSGQGTDTQYF

v_call: TRBV4-1
j_call: TRBJ1-1
cdr3_aa: CASSRRQGWTEAFF

v_call: TRBV19
j_call: TRBJ2-1
cdr3_aa: CASRGGTSPSNEQFF

v_call: TRBV7-9
j_call: TRBJ2-3
cdr3_aa: CASSFPVGGPQRTQYF

v_call: TRBV7-9
j_call: TRBJ1-1
cdr3_aa: CASSVSASSEAFF

v_call: TRBV28
j_call: TRBJ2-1
cdr3_aa: CASTSRRSSGSFFDEQFF

v_call: TRBV5-1
j_call: TRBJ2-7
cdr3_aa: CASSSFGGSYEQYF

v_call: TRBV6-6
j_call: TRBJ1-3
cdr3_aa: CASSYSAGNTIYF

v_call: TRBV2
j_call: TRBJ1-1
cdr3_aa: CASSPGQQNIEAFF

v_call: TRBV6-1
j_call: TRBJ2-3
cdr3_aa: CASVFRGADTQYF

v_call: TRBV11-2
j_call: TRBJ2-3
cdr3_aa: CASSPGTGEDTQYF

v_call: TRBV7-2
j_call: TRBJ1-5
cdr3_aa: CASSPDSNQPQHF

v_call: TRBV5-1
j_call: TRBJ2-1
cdr3_aa: CASSLTSGSYNEQFF

v_call: TRBV27
j_call: TRBJ1-1
cdr3_aa: CASSLGQGRGAFF

v_call: TRBV28
j_call: TRBJ1-5
cdr3_aa: CASSPLNQPQHF

v_call: TRBV6-6
j_call: TRBJ2-1
cdr3_aa: CASSTTSFEQFF

v_call: TRBV28
j_call: TRBJ1-5
cdr3_aa: CASNRVGAGSNQPQHF

v_call: TRBV9
j_call: TRBJ1-4
cdr3_aa: CASSVVPSPNEKLFF

v_call: TRBV6-1
j_call: TRBJ1-5
cdr3_aa: CASGVTAGGGQPQHF

v_call: TRBV11-3
j_call: TRBJ1-1
cdr3_aa: CASSSTTGKNTEAFF

v_call: TRBV2
j_call: TRBJ1-5
cdr3_aa: CASSGQGSVGQPQHF

v_call: TRBV7-2
j_call: TRBJ2-5
cdr3_aa: CASSPVTGPETQYF

v_call: TRBV19
j_call: TRBJ2-5
cdr3_aa: CASCRDLGETQYF

v_call: TRBV7-9
j_call: TRBJ2-2
cdr3_aa: CASSPRGRTNTGELFF

v_call: TRBV6-5
j_call: TRBJ1-1
cdr3_aa: CASRTPGGGITFF

v_call: TRBV27
j_call: TRBJ2-7
cdr3_aa: CASSFTGTGNYEQYF

v_call: TRBV18
j_call: TRBJ1-5
cdr3_aa: CASSDYSGTGDQPQHF